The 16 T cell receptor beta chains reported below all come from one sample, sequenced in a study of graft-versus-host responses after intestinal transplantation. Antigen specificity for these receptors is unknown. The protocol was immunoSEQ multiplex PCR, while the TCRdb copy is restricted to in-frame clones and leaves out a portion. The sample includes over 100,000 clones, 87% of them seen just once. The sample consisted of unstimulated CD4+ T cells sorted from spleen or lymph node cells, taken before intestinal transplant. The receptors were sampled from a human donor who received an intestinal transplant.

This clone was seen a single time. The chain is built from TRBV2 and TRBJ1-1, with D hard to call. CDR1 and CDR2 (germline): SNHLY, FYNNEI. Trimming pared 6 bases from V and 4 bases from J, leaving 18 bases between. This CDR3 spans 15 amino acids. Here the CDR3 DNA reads TGTGCCAGCAGCGAGATCTGGGTATTGGCCACTGAAGCTTTCTTT. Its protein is CASSEIWVLATEAFF.

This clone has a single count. The CDR3 loop reads CASSDPGGRSTDTQYF. In DNA form, the CDR3 reads TGTGCCAGCAGTGACCCAGGGGGCAGGAGCACAGATACGCAGTATTTT. The chain has TRBV6-1 and TRBJ2-3; 8 bases map to TRBD1. The CDR3 spans 16 residues. V lost 3 bases to trimming and J lost 0 bases; unmatched junction nucleotides: 5. The germline gives CDR1 MNHNS, CDR2 SASEGT.

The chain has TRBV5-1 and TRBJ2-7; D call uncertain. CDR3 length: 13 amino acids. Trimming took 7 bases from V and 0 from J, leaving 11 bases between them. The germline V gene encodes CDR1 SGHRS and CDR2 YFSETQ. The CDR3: CASSDMSSYEQYF. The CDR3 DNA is TGCGCCAGCTCTGACATGAGCTCCTACGAGCAGTACTTC.

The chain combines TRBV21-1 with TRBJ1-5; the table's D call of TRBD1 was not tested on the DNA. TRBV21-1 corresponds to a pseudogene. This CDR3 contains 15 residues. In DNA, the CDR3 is TGTGCCAGCACCCTCACAGGGTGTAGCAATCAGCCCCAGCATTTT. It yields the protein CASTLTGCSNQPQHF.

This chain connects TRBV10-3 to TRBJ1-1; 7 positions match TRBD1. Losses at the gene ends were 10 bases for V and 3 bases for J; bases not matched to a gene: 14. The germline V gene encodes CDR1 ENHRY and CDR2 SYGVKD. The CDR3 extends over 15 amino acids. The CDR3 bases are TGTGCCACCAGACAGGGAGTCGTGTTAGACACTGAAGCTTTCTTT. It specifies CATRQGVVLDTEAFF.

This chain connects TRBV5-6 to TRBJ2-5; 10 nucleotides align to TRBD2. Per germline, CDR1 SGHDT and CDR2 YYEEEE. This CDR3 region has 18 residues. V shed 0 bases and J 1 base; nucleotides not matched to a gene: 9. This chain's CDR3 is CASSLVLAGVYRQETQYF. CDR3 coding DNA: TGTGCCAGCAGCTTGGTTCTAGCGGGGGTATATCGCCAAGAGACCCAGTACTTC.

CDR3 amino acids: CSATNQDYYTF. The DNA of the CDR3 is TGCAGTGCTACTAATCAGGACTACTACACCTTC. The rearrangement links TRBV20-1 to TRBJ1-2; D gene unclear. Germline V gives CDR1 DFQATT, CDR2 SNEGSKA (reference sequence). Trimming removed 4 bases from V and 10 bases from J, with 13 bases in between. The CDR3 contains 11 residues.

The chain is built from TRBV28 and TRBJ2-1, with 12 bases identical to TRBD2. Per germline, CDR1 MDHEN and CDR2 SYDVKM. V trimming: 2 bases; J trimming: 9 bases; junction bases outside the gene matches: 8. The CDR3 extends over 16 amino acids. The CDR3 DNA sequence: TGTGCCAGCAGTTTACGACTAGCGGGAGAGGGGACTGAGCAGTTCTTC. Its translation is CASSLRLAGEGTEQFF.

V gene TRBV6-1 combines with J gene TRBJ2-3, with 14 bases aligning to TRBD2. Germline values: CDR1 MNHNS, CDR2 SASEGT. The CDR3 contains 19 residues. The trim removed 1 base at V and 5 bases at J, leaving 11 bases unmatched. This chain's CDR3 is CASSEGLAGGPQFIDTQYF. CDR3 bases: TGTGCCAGCAGTGAAGGACTAGCGGGGGGGCCTCAGTTCATAGATACGCAGTATTTT.

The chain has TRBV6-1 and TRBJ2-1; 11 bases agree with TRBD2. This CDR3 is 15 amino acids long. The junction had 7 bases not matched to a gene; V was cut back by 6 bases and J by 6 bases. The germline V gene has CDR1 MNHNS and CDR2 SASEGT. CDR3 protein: CASSDGTSGFNEQFF. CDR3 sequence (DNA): TGTGCCAGCAGCGATGGGACTAGCGGCTTCAATGAGCAGTTCTTC.

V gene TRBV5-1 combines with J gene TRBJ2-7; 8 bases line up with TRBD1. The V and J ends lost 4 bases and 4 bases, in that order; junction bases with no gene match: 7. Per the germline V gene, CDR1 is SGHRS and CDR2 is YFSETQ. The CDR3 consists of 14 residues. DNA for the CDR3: TGCGCCAGCAGCCTGCCGGGACAGGAATACGAGCAGTACTTC. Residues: CASSLPGQEYEQYF.

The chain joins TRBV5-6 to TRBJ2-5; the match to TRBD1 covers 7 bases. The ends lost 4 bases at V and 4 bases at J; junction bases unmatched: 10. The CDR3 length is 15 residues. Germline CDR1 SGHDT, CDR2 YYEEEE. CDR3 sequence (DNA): TGTGCCAGCAGCGTGGACAGGCGGGCGATAGAGACCCAGTACTTC. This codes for CASSVDRRAIETQYF. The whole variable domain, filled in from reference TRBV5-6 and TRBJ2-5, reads DAGVTQSPTHLIKTRGQQVTLRCSPKSGHDTVSWYQQALGQGPQFIFQYYEEEERQRGNFPDRFSGHQFPNYSSELNVNALLLGDSALYLCASSVDRRAIETQYFGPGTRLLVL.

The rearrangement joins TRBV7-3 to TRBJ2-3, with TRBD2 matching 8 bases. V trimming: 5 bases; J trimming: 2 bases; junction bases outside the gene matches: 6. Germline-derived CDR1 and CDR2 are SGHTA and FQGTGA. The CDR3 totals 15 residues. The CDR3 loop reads CASSPGTRTTDTQYF. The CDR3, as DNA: TGTGCCAGCAGCCCCGGGACTAGAACCACAGATACGCAGTATTTT.

The CDR3 DNA is TGCGCCAGCAGCCCACAGGGCCATAGCACAGATACGCAGTATTTT. Its protein is CASSPQGHSTDTQYF. This chain joins TRBV5-1 and TRBJ2-3, with D perhaps matching TRBD1 (6 bases). This CDR3 is 15 amino acids long. Germline CDR1 reads SGHRS; CDR2 reads YFSETQ. Trimming removed 4 bases from V and 0 bases from J, with 12 bases in between.

This chain's CDR3 is CASSPGHGSSYEQYF. CDR3 DNA sequence: TGTGCCAGCAGCCCCGGACACGGGAGCTCCTACGAGCAGTACTTC. The chain joins TRBV9 to TRBJ2-7; D may be TRBD2 (6 bases). Per the germline V gene, CDR1 is SGDLS and CDR2 is YYNGEE. This CDR3 region has 15 residues. Trimming removed 4 bases from V and 0 bases from J, with 14 bases in between.

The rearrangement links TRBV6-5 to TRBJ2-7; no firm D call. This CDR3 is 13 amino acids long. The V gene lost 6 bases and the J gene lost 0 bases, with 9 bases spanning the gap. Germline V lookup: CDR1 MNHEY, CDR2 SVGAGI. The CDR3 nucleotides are TGTGCCAGCAGGTATGACACCTCCTACGAGCAGTACTTC. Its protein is CASRYDTSYEQYF.